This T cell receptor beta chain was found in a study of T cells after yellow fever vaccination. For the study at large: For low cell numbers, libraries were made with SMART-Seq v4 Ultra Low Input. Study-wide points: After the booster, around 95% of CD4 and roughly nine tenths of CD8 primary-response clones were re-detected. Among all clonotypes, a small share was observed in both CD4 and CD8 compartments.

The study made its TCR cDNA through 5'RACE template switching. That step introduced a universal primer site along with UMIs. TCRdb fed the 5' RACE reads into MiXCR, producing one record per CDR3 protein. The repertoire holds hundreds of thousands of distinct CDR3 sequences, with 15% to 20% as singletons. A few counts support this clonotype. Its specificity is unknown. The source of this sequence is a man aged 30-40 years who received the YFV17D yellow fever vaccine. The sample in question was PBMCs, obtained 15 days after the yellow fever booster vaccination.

CDR3 region: CASSVGNTLNNEQFF. In DNA form, the CDR3 reads TGTGCCAGCAGCGTGGGGAACACCCTTAACAATGAGCAGTTCTTC. The J gene is TRBJ2-1, the V gene TRBV9; D remains ambiguous. Germline V gives CDR1 SGDLS, CDR2 YYNGEE. V gave up 2 bases and J gave up 5 bases, with 14 bases separating them. There are 15 residues in the CDR3. Filled out from reference TRBV9 and TRBJ2-1, the complete variable domain reads DSGVTQTPKHLITATGQRVTLRCSPRSGDLSVYWYQQSLDQGLQFLIQYYNGEERAKGNILERFSAQQFPDLHSELNLSSLELGDSALYFCASSVGNTLNNEQFFGPGTRLTVL.